Each of the 27 T cell receptor beta chains below was sequenced from the same sample in a study of PD-L1 blockade in urothelial cancer. Sequencing used immunoSEQ multiplex PCR; TCRdb keeps in-frame clones, though not all of them. The data contain 65,000 to 90,000 clones, 80% to 85% of them seen just once; the ten biggest clones take up roughly 9%. The time point is: pretreatment peripheral blood. The material sequenced was PBMCs, taken around atezolizumab (anti-PD-L1) treatment. These receptors originate from a woman in her seventies with urothelial cancer.

The genes are TRBV30 and TRBJ2-7, with 11 bases aligning to TRBD2. Trimming at V came to 5 bases and at J to 4 bases, leaving 1 base not matched to a gene. Germline values: CDR1 GTSNPN, CDR2 SVGIG (reference sequence). CDR3 size: 12 residues. The CDR3 DNA follows: TGTGCCTGGGGGACTAGCGGATACGAGCAGTACTTC. Encoded protein: CAWGTSGYEQYF.

This clone is a singleton in its sample. The rearrangement joins TRBV7-6 to TRBJ1-1; 8 bases match TRBD1. Germline V CDR1 and CDR2: SGHVS, FNYEAQ. This CDR3 region has 13 residues. J was trimmed by 11 bases and V by 1 base; bases with no gene match: 6. CDR3 sequence reads: CASSLGRGQAAFF. The CDR3 nucleotides read TGTGCCAGCAGCTTAGGCAGGGGGCAGGCGGCTTTCTTT.

V is TRBV7-8 and J is TRBJ1-1; maybe TRBD1 (6 bases). Germline lookup yields CDR1 SGHVS and CDR2 FQNEAQ. Deletions cut 0 bases from V and 6 bases from J, with 17 bases between. The CDR3 has 16 amino acids. CDR3 in amino acids: CASSLAPRGPKAEAFF. In DNA, the CDR3 is TGTGCCAGCAGCTTAGCACCCAGGGGTCCGAAGGCTGAAGCTTTCTTT.

This chain uses TRBV11-2 with TRBJ2-1; the match to TRBD1 covers 7 bases. Germline CDR1 and CDR2: SGHAT and FQNNGV. The CDR3 sequence is 16 residues long. J gave up 0 bases and V 5 bases, and 7 bases lay outside the gene matches. This CDR3 reads CASSKSRGSSYNEQFF. As DNA, the CDR3 is TGTGCCAGCAGCAAATCCAGGGGGAGCTCCTACAATGAGCAGTTCTTC.

This clone has just one count. This chain links TRBV5-1 with TRBJ2-3; 13 positions match TRBD2. CDR1 is SGHRS, CDR2 YFSETQ, per germline. The CDR3 is 17 residues long. With 4 bases clipped from V and 2 bases from J, the junction kept 7 bases outside the gene matches. This CDR3 is CASSDILAGGNTDTQYF. Written as DNA, the CDR3 is TGCGCCAGCAGCGATATACTAGCGGGGGGGAACACAGATACGCAGTATTTT.

The chain recombines TRBV7-9 with TRBJ2-3; no clear D gene. Germline V gene data show CDR1 as SEHNR and CDR2 as FQNEAQ (reference sequence). This CDR3 spans 14 amino acids. The germline V and J ends were trimmed by 4 bases and 0 bases, with 8 bases remaining between them. CDR3 in DNA: TGTGCCAGCAGCTCCCTAATTAGCACAGATACGCAGTATTTT. Amino acid sequence: CASSSLISTDTQYF.

V is TRBV7-9 and J is TRBJ2-1, with 11 bases lining up with TRBD2. The CDR3 sequence is 15 residues long. In germline, CDR1 is SEHNR, CDR2 FQNEAQ (reference sequence). The trim removed 5 bases at V and 7 bases at J, leaving 7 bases unmatched. Here the CDR3 DNA reads TGTGCCAGCAGCCCTACTAGCGGGAGTAGAAATGAGCAGTTCTTC. Its translation is CASSPTSGSRNEQFF. The variable domain in full, completed from reference TRBV7-9 and TRBJ2-1, reads DTGVSQNPRHKITKRGQNVTFRCDPISEHNRLYWYRQTLGQGPEFLTYFQNEAQLEKSRLLSDRFSAERPKGSFSTLEIQRTEQGDSAMYLCASSPTSGSRNEQFFGPGTRLTVL.

The count of this clone is one. This chain connects TRBV9 to TRBJ1-2, with D possibly being TRBD1 (5 bases). Germline-derived CDR1 and CDR2 are SGDLS and YYNGEE. The CDR3 consists of 17 residues. V was pared by 0 bases and J by 2 bases, with 17 bases between. DNA for the CDR3: TGTGCCAGCAGCGTAGATTTGGGAGGGGCCCTAAACTATGGCTACACCTTC. Protein: CASSVDLGGALNYGYTF.

J is TRBJ2-2 and V is TRBV2; 14 bases align to TRBD2. The CDR3 has 15 amino acids. The V gene end was trimmed by 11 bases and the J gene end by 7 bases; junction bases not matched to a gene: 9. CDR1 is SNHLY and CDR2 is FYNNEI in the germline V gene. CDR3 nucleotides: TGTGCCTCCGGACTAGCGGGAGGTCAGGTCGGGGAGCTGTTTTTT. Its protein product is CASGLAGGQVGELFF.

The chain carries TRBV4-1 and TRBJ1-2; the match to TRBD1 covers 7 bases. Per germline, CDR1 MGHRA and CDR2 YSYEKL. V dropped 2 bases and J dropped 3; count of bases not matched to a gene: 12. This CDR3 is 17 amino acids long. The CDR3 here is CASSQLSVLTGDYGYTF. The CDR3, as DNA: TGCGCCAGCAGCCAACTCTCGGTGCTAACAGGGGACTATGGCTACACCTTC.

This clone was observed a single time. The chain carries TRBV19 and TRBJ1-2, with TRBD1 as a possible D gene (5 bases). Trimming shortened V by 3 bases and J by 5 bases, and 13 bases separated the two germline ends. The length of the CDR3 is 14 residues. Germline V gives CDR1 LNHDA, CDR2 SQIVND (reference sequence). The CDR3 DNA sequence: TGTGCCAGTAGTATGACAGCCAACACTTATGGCTACACCTTC. This translates into CASSMTANTYGYTF.

This rearrangement joins TRBV19 to TRBJ2-7; the D gene is possibly TRBD2 (5 bases). In germline, CDR1 is LNHDA, CDR2 SQIVND (reference sequence). The CDR3 has 15 residues. V lost 6 bases to trimming and J lost 1 base, with 16 bases between them. In nucleotides, the CDR3 is TGTGCCAGTAGCCTCGGTGCGAGCGGTTCCTACGAGCAGTACTTC. It codes for CASSLGASGSYEQYF.

The chain combines TRBV5-1 with TRBJ1-4; D may be TRBD1 (6 bases). Trimming took off 4 bases at V and 3 bases at J, with 10 bases between the two ends. Germline values: CDR1 SGHRS, CDR2 YFSETQ. This CDR3 has 14 residues. This CDR3 reads CASSPSGANEKLFF. The CDR3 DNA follows: TGCGCCAGCAGCCCTTCAGGGGCTAATGAAAAACTGTTTTTT.

The chain combines TRBV19 with TRBJ1-3; the match to TRBD1 covers 7 bases. Trimming cost V 8 bases and J 2 bases; bases outside gene matches: 6. This CDR3 is built from 14 residues. Germline V gives CDR1 LNHDA, CDR2 SQIVND (reference sequence). The CDR3 coding sequence is TGTGCCAGTGGCACAGGGGCTGCTGGAAACACCATATATTTT. This codes for CASGTGAAGNTIYF.

The chain recombines TRBV10-3 with TRBJ2-3; possibly TRBD1 for D (6 bases). The V and J ends lost 5 bases and 2 bases respectively, with 17 bases between them. From germline, CDR1 is ENHRY and CDR2 SYGVKD. The CDR3 length is 16 residues. CDR3 nucleotides: TGTGCCATCAGTACGACAGGTCAACTCGACACAGATACGCAGTATTTT. It yields the protein CAISTTGQLDTDTQYF.

The chain recombines TRBV5-5 with TRBJ2-3, with D perhaps TRBD1 (5 bases). Germline V gives CDR1 SGHKS, CDR2 YYEKEE (reference sequence). CDR3 length: 14 amino acids. Trimming shortened V by 4 bases and J by 4 bases, and 13 bases separated the two germline ends. This CDR3 reads CASSEETAADTQYF. The DNA of the CDR3 is TGTGCCAGCAGCGAGGAGACAGCTGCAGATACGCAGTATTTT.

The chain links TRBV6-5 to TRBJ1-5; the D gene is possibly TRBD1 (5 bases). Trimming pared 5 bases from V and 6 bases from J, leaving 8 bases between. CDR1 is MNHEY and CDR2 is SVGAGI in the germline V gene. The length of the CDR3 is 12 residues. CDR3 amino acids: CASSKQGQPQHF. The CDR3 DNA is TGTGCCAGCAGTAAGCAGGGTCAGCCCCAGCATTTT.

J is TRBJ2-1 and V is TRBV4-1; no clear D gene. Per the germline V gene, CDR1 is MGHRA and CDR2 is YSYEKL. The CDR3 spans 11 residues. V lost 4 bases and J lost 14, with 12 bases in between. This chain's CDR3 is CASSLISTEFF. Here the CDR3 DNA reads TGCGCCAGCAGCCTTATCTCCACGGAGTTCTTC.

CDR3 protein: CASSLDSSRSYEQYF. DNA for the CDR3: TGTGCCAGCTCTTTGGACAGCTCGCGCTCCTACGAGCAGTACTTC. This chain links TRBV2 with TRBJ2-7; a possible D gene is TRBD1 (6 bases). This CDR3 contains 15 residues. The V gene lost 8 bases and the J gene lost 0 bases, with 17 bases spanning the gap. Germline CDR1 is SNHLY and CDR2 is FYNNEI.

The chain is built from TRBV11-2 and TRBJ1-5; no definite D call. CDR1 is SGHAT, CDR2 FQNNGV, per germline. The CDR3 covers 13 residues. The ends were cut back, 5 bases at V and 4 bases at J, with 9 bases in the middle. CDR3 DNA sequence: TGTGCCAGCAGCCTAACCGGGAATCAGCCCCAGCATTTT. It encodes CASSLTGNQPQHF.

This rearrangement joins TRBV13 to TRBJ2-4; 8 bases line up with TRBD1. From germline, CDR1 is PRHDT and CDR2 FYEKMQ (reference sequence). Trimming cost V 4 bases and J 9 bases; bases outside gene matches: 5. The CDR3 loop spans 13 amino acids. The CDR3 is CASSSYRGSIQYF. The CDR3 coding sequence is TGTGCCAGCAGCTCATACAGGGGGTCCATTCAGTACTTC.

The V call is TRBV18, the J call TRBJ1-1; 7 bases map to TRBD1. This CDR3 is 18 amino acids long. The V gene's germline CDR1 is KGHSH and CDR2 LQKENI. The V and J ends lost 2 bases and 0 bases, in that order; junction bases with no gene match: 12. The CDR3 nucleotides read TGTGCCAGCTCACCATTTGCAGGGACAGAGATCATGAACACTGAAGCTTTCTTT. Its translation: CASSPFAGTEIMNTEAFF.

The V call is TRBV4-2, the J call TRBJ2-2; 9 positions match TRBD2. Trimming cost V 0 bases and J 5 bases; bases outside gene matches: 4. The CDR3 is made up of 16 amino acids. CDR1 LGHNA and CDR2 YNFKEQ come from the germline V gene. CDR3 in DNA: TGTGCCAGCAGCCAAGATCTAGCGGGAAGAACCGGGGAGCTGTTTTTT. Its translation is CASSQDLAGRTGELFF.

The rearrangement uses TRBV18 and TRBJ2-1; 7 nucleotides align to TRBD1. V lost 1 base and J lost 9; bases outside the gene matches: 9. From germline, CDR1 is KGHSH and CDR2 LQKENI. This CDR3 is 15 amino acids long. CDR3 DNA: TGTGCCAGCTCACCACAGGCAATACAGGGGATTGAGCAGTTCTTC. It is translated as CASSPQAIQGIEQFF.

The V gene is TRBV27, the J gene TRBJ1-6; TRBD1 matches 9 bases. The length of the CDR3 is 15 residues. V trimming: 5 bases; J trimming: 8 bases; junction bases outside the gene matches: 7. CDR1 and CDR2 from the germline V gene are MNHEY and SMNVEV (reference sequence). DNA of the CDR3: TGTGCCAGCAGTAGGGGGGACAGGGCCGATTCACCCCTCCACTTT. Translated: CASSRGDRADSPLHF.

The rearrangement joins TRBV7-2 to TRBJ1-1, with D possibly being TRBD1 (6 bases). Germline CDR1 reads SGHTA; CDR2 reads FQGNSA. The V gene lost 2 bases and the J gene lost 3 bases, with 10 bases spanning the gap. This CDR3 has 14 amino acids. For the CDR3, the DNA is TGTGCCAGCAGCTTATTGGGGGCGGACACTGAAGCTTTCTTT. Protein: CASSLLGADTEAFF.

A word on this clone: At one end the junction does not follow the germline gene, possibly because of a read error. The chain combines TRBV25-1 with TRBJ1-4, with D possibly TRBD1 on 5 matching bases. The CDR3 extends over 13 amino acids. CDR1 is MGHDK and CDR2 is SYGVNS in the germline V gene. CDR3 bases: TGTGCCAGCAGTAGTCCAGGGTTCTCTAGTGTGGTTTTT. Amino acid sequence: CASSSPGFSSVVF.